This is a list of T cell receptor beta chains from one sample in a study of radiotherapy plus CTLA-4 blockade in lung cancer. Profiling relied on immunoSEQ multiplex PCR, and the TCRdb table lists in-frame clones only, not all of them. Among approximately 25,000 clones listed, around 66% were seen once. This specimen consisted of peripheral blood, obtained from a patient treated with radiotherapy plus ipilimumab. These receptor sequences come from a human donor with non-small cell lung cancer who had stable disease on radiotherapy plus ipilimumab. Each CDR3 is given with its conserved first and last residue. Each record gives: clone size, D gene, J gene, V gene, CDR3 DNA, CDR3 protein. The D gene is left open where the match is weak. Some rows have no size entry. The others give once, few or many, or a class for an expanded clone.

>-|TRBD1|TRBJ1-1|TRBV5-6
TGTGCCAGCAGCCCTCGGACAGGGGAGATGAACACTGAAGCTTTCTTT
CASSPRTGEMNTEAFF
>few|-|TRBJ1-2|TRBV7-3
TGTGCCAGCAGCTTAAGTGGGGGGAGCAGTGGCTACACCTTC
CASSLSGGSSGYTF
>-|-|TRBJ1-2|TRBV5-1
TGCGCCAGCAGCCTGGAGGGGTATGGCTACACCTTC
CASSLEGYGYTF
>-|-|TRBJ1-4|TRBV27
TGTGCCAGCAGTTTCGCAGGGGTAGGAGAAAAACTGTTTTTT
CASSFAGVGEKLFF
>-|TRBD2|TRBJ2-5|TRBV29-1
TGCAGCGCCGGGGGGAATGGGGAGACCCAGTACTTC
CSAGGNGETQYF
>-|-|TRBJ2-3|TRBV4-1
TGCGCCAGCAGCCTCTCGGGTCCAGGAACAGATACGCAGTATTTT
CASSLSGPGTDTQYF
>-|-|TRBJ1-5|TRBV28
TGTGCCAGCATTCTTGCCGGGACACGGGGCAATCAGCCCCAGCATTTT
CASILAGTRGNQPQHF
>few|-|TRBJ2-1|TRBV7-2
TGTGCCAGCAACCCCATCGACAGAGAGATTTACAATGAGCAGTTCTTC
CASNPIDREIYNEQFF
>-|TRBD1|TRBJ1-2|TRBV25-1
TGTGCCAGCTCAGGGGGCGTAGGCTACACCTTC
CASSGGVGYTF
>-|-|TRBJ2-2|TRBV5-4
TGCGCCAGCAGCCAAGGCCCGATCACCGGGGAGCTGTTTTTT
CASSQGPITGELFF
>-|TRBD1|TRBJ1-6|TRBV6-6
TGTGCCAGCAGTGGGACAGGGGGGAATTCACCCCTCCACTTT
CASSGTGGNSPLHF
>-|-|TRBJ1-4|TRBV5-1
TGCGCCAGCAGCTTGTTGCAGGGTGCTAATGAAAAACTGTTTTTT
CASSLLQGANEKLFF
>-|-|TRBJ2-1|TRBV5-4
TGTGCCAGCAGCCCACTGACAACGGGGCACAATGAGCAGTTCTTC
CASSPLTTGHNEQFF
>few|TRBD2|TRBJ2-7|TRBV6-1
TGTGCCAGCAGTGGGGGACTAGCGGGACCGTACCAGCAGTACTTC
CASSGGLAGPYQQYF
>-|-|TRBJ2-7|TRBV30
TGTGCCTGGAGTATCTCCGGGGGTAACGAGCAGTACTTC
CAWSISGGNEQYF
>-|-|TRBJ1-1|TRBV5-4
TGTGCCAGCAGCCTTCCGTCGTCCGCTGAAGCTTTCTTT
CASSLPSSAEAFF
>-|TRBD1|TRBJ2-5|TRBV11-2
TGTGCCAGCAGCCAAGGACAGGGCCGAGACGAGACCCAGTACTTC
CASSQGQGRDETQYF
>few|TRBD2|TRBJ2-7|TRBV4-2
TGTGCCAGCAGCCCGGGAGGGGTTTACGAGCAGTACTTC
CASSPGGVYEQYF
>once|-|TRBJ2-2|TRBV11-2
TGTGCCAGCAGCCCAAGTTTGAACACCGGGGAGCTGTTTTTT
CASSPSLNTGELFF
>once|-|TRBJ2-2|TRBV19
TGTGCCAGTAGTATAGTAGGAGGTTCAAACACCGGGGAGCTGTTTTTT
CASSIVGGSNTGELFF
>-|-|TRBJ1-2|TRBV7-2
TGTGCCAGCAGCACTGACGGGGACACCAATGGCTACACCTTC
CASSTDGDTNGYTF
>once|TRBD2|TRBJ2-5|TRBV5-1
TGCGCCAGCGGCTCCGGGACTAGCGGGGGGGAGACCCAGTACTTC
CASGSGTSGGETQYF
>few|TRBD2|TRBJ2-3|TRBV5-1
TGCGCCAGCACCCCAGCCGGGAGGACGGGCACAGATACGCAGTATTTT
CASTPAGRTGTDTQYF
>-|-|TRBJ2-2|TRBV5-5
TGTGCCAGCAGCTTGGCTAGCAGCTACACCGGGGAGCTGTTTTTT
CASSLASSYTGELFF
>-|-|TRBJ2-7|TRBV9
TGTGCCAGCAGCGTAGGAGGTCAGGGACTCTACGAGCAGTACTTC
CASSVGGQGLYEQYF
>-|-|TRBJ1-2|TRBV29-1
TGCAGCGCGTCGCTCGAATCAGGCAGGGGCACCTTC
CSASLESGRGTF
>-|-|TRBJ2-3|TRBV5-1
TGCGCCAGCAGCAACGGAGGGAGACGAGATACGCAGTATTTT
CASSNGGRRDTQYF
>-|-|TRBJ2-7|TRBV5-4
TGTGCCAGCAGCCTCGGTGGGAGTTCAATCTACGAGCAGTACTTC
CASSLGGSSIYEQYF
>few|TRBD2|TRBJ2-5|TRBV28
TGTGCCAGCAGTCTACTAGCGGTCCAAGAGACCCAGTACTTC
CASSLLAVQETQYF
>-|-|TRBJ2-7|TRBV2
TGTGCCAGCAGTGAGGGCGAGCAGTACTTC
CASSEGEQYF
>-|-|TRBJ2-7|TRBV11-3
TGTGCCAGCAGCTTAGATCTAGGGGGACAAGACTACGAGCAGTACTTC
CASSLDLGGQDYEQYF
>-|TRBD1|TRBJ2-7|TRBV2
TGTGCCAGCAGGGCGGGTCCCGGACAGGGATCCTCCTACGAGCAGTACTTC
CASRAGPGQGSSYEQYF
>few|TRBD2|TRBJ2-1|TRBV7-2
TGTGCCAGCAGCTTAGAAGGGACTAGCGGGAGGTTCTACAATGAGCAGTTCTTC
CASSLEGTSGRFYNEQFF
>once|-|TRBJ2-6|TRBV18
TGTGCCAGCTCACCATTTGGCTCTGGGGCCAACGTCCTGACTTTC
CASSPFGSGANVLTF
>few|TRBD2|TRBJ2-5|TRBV19
TGTGCCACCCTGGGGCCGGGGGGACTAGCGGTGGGGGAGCAGTACTTC
CATLGPGGLAVGEQYF
>-|TRBD2|TRBJ2-2|TRBV10-3
TGTGCCATCAGGGCTAGCGGGAGGGCCGGCACCGGGGAGCTGTTTTTT
CAIRASGRAGTGELFF
>-|-|TRBJ1-4|TRBV2
TGTGCCAGCGGTAGAGGGCTAACTAATGAAAAACTGTTTTTT
CASGRGLTNEKLFF
>-|-|TRBJ2-1|TRBV10-1
TGCGCCAGCACTCTCTGGCGGTTTGGTTACAATGAGCAGTTCTTC
CASTLWRFGYNEQFF
>-|-|TRBJ1-1|TRBV7-9
TGTGCCAGCAGCTTGAGGACGGCGAACACTGAAGCTTTCTTT
CASSLRTANTEAFF
>-|TRBD1|TRBJ1-4|TRBV4-3
TGCGCCAGCAGCCCTGAGGGGGCAACAACTAATGAAAAACTGTTTTTT
CASSPEGATTNEKLFF
>-|TRBD2|TRBJ2-2|TRBV19
TGTGCCAGTAGTATAGATCGGGCTAGCGGGAGTGGCGGGGAGCTGTTTTTT
CASSIDRASGSGGELFF
>-|TRBD2|TRBJ2-5|TRBV10-2
TGCGCCAGCAGCGCGGGAGTGGAGGCCCAGTACTTC
CASSAGVEAQYF
>-|-|TRBJ2-1|TRBV7-2
TGTGCCAGCACCCGCCGCAGGGAGGACAATGAGCAGTTCTTC
CASTRRREDNEQFF
>-|-|TRBJ1-4|TRBV25-1
TGTGCCAGCAGTGAACCGGGGGCGAATGAAAAACTGTTTTTT
CASSEPGANEKLFF
>-|TRBD1|TRBJ1-2|TRBV28
TGTGCCAGCAGTTTAGGGACAGGGATAAACTATGGCTACACCTTC
CASSLGTGINYGYTF
>-|-|TRBJ2-1|TRBV4-2
TGTGCCAGCAGCCAAGATCCCGACTCGGTAAATGAGCAGTTCTTC
CASSQDPDSVNEQFF
>-|TRBD1|TRBJ1-1|TRBV5-1
TGCGCCAGCAGCTCCACAGGGGTTCTTCGGGTCCGGGCTGAAGCTTTCTTT
CASSSTGVLRVRAEAFF
>-|-|TRBJ2-2|TRBV27
TGTGCCAGCAACCCTCTGCCGTATGGCCACGATTTTTTGGGCGGGGAGCTGTTTTTT
CASNPLPYGHDFLGGELFF
>-|-|TRBJ2-7|TRBV9
TGTGCCAGCAGCGTAGCTATGGGACTGAAATACGAGCAGTACTTC
CASSVAMGLKYEQYF
>-|-|TRBJ2-7|TRBV6-1
TGTGCCAGCAGTGAAGAGATGGATCGCTCCTACGAGCAGTACTTC
CASSEEMDRSYEQYF
>-|-|TRBJ2-7|TRBV28
TGTGCCAGCAGTCGGACAGCAGGGTCCTACGAGCAGTACTTC
CASSRTAGSYEQYF
>few|-|TRBJ2-1|TRBV7-9
TGTGCCAGCAGCTTAGCGACTAACTACAATGAGCAGTTCTTC
CASSLATNYNEQFF
>few|TRBD2|TRBJ2-3|TRBV12-5
TGTGCTACTAGCGGGAGCCCAGATACGCAGTATTTT
CATSGSPDTQYF
>-|-|TRBJ1-1|TRBV18
TGTGCCAGCTCACTACAGGGAGCTAACACTGAAGCTTTCTTT
CASSLQGANTEAFF
>-|-|TRBJ2-5|TRBV6-6
TGTGCCAGCAGGCGGGAGACCCAGTACTTC
CASRRETQYF
>-|TRBD1|TRBJ2-1|TRBV28
TGTGCCAGCAGTGGACAGGGGGGGTTCAAGGAGTTCTTC
CASSGQGGFKEFF
>-|-|TRBJ2-5|TRBV6-1
TGTGCCAGCAGTGAAGGGGGCAGCTCGCAGACCCAGTACTTC
CASSEGGSSQTQYF
>-|-|TRBJ1-1|TRBV28
TGTGCCAGCAGACCAGTCAAGACGAACACTGAAGCTTTCTTT
CASRPVKTNTEAFF